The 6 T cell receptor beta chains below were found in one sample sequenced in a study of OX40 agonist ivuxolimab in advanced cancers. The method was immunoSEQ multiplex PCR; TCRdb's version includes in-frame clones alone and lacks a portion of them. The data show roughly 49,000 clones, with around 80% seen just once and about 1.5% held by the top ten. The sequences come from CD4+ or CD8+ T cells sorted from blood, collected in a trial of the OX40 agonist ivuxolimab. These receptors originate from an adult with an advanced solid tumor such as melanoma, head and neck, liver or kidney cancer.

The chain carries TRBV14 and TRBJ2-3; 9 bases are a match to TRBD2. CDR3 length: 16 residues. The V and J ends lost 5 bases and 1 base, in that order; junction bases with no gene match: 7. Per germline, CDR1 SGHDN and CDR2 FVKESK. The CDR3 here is CASSFGLARGTDTQYF. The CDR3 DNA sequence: TGTGCCAGCAGCTTTGGACTAGCGAGGGGCACAGATACGCAGTATTTT.

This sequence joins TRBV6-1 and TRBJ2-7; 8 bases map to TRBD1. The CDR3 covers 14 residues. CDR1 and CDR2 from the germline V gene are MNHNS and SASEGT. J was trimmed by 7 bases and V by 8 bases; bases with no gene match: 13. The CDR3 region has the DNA TGTGCCAGCCGAGACAGGGGAAAGGGTGAAGAGCAGTACTTC. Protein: CASRDRGKGEEQYF.

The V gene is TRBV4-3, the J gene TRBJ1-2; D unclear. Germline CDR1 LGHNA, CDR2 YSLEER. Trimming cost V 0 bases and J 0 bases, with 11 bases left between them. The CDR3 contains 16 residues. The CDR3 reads CASSQDSISPNYGYTF. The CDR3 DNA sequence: TGCGCCAGCAGCCAAGATTCTATATCCCCTAACTATGGCTACACCTTC.

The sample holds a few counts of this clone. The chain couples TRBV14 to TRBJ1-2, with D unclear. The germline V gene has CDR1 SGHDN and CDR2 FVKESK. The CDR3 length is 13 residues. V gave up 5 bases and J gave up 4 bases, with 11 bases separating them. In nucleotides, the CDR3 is TGTGCCAGCAGCTTAGGGCGGGGCTATGGCTACACCTTC. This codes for CASSLGRGYGYTF.

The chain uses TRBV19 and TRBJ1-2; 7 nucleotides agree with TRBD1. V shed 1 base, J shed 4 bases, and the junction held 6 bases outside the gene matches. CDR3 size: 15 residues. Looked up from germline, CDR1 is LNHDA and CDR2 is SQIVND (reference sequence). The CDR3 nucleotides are TGTGCCAGTAGTATAGGAGGCAGGGGGACCTATGGCTACACCTTC. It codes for CASSIGGRGTYGYTF.

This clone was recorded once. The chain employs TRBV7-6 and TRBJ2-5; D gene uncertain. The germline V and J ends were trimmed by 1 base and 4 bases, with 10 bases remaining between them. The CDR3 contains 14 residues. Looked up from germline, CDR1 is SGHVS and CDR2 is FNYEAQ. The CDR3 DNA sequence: TGTGCCAGCAGCTTAGGGGCCAGTAGAGAGACCCAGTACTTC. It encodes CASSLGASRETQYF.